This paragraph reports one T cell receptor beta chain. The data derive from a study of cytomegalovirus exposure and HLA in healthy donors. The germline V gene has CDR1 GTSNPN and CDR2 SVGIG (reference sequence). The V segment lost 0 bases and the J segment 7 bases; nucleotides outside the gene matches: 6. The CDR3 contains 14 residues. Both 60 Vbeta primers and 13 Jbeta primers went into the PCR. The assay was immunoSEQ multiplex PCR, and TCRdb's table has in-frame clones only and misses some. The sample has roughly 230,000 clones, around 90% seen once; the top ten hold 1.7%. Sequenced sample: PBMCs. This TCR was recovered from a girl aged 2-15 years in good health and CMV-seronegative. This chain connects TRBV30 to TRBJ2-4, with 7 nucleotides matching TRBD1. The CDR3 DNA follows: TGTGCCTGGAGTGTACCGACAGGGCAGAACATTCAGTACTTC. Its protein product is CAWSVPTGQNIQYF.